Below are 5 T cell receptor beta chains sequenced from a single sample in a study of identical twins. From the 5' RACE reads, TCRdb called clonotypes with MiXCR, one entry per CDR3 protein. The top ten clones hold roughly 3% of a sample with fewer than 650,000 distinct CDR3 sequences, 9% to 10% of them seen once. The same data also went into a second study, on yellow fever vaccine responses in identical twins.

What was sequenced was PBMCs. These TCRs come from a woman in her late teens or twenties in good health.

The rearrangement links TRBV29-1 to TRBJ1-2; D perhaps matches TRBD1 (5 bases). Trimming took off 2 bases at V and 8 bases at J, with 9 bases between the two ends. The CDR3 sequence is 11 residues long. Germline values: CDR1 SQVTM, CDR2 ANQGSEA. The CDR3 sequence: CSVELGEGYTF. CDR3 bases: TGCAGCGTTGAATTAGGGGAAGGCTACACCTTC.

The CDR3 coding sequence is TGTGCCAGCAGCGTAGCTTCTACTAGCGGGAGTGTCCTAAACACCGGGGAGCTGTTTTTT. Translation gives CASSVASTSGSVLNTGELFF. The chain links TRBV9 to TRBJ2-2; the match to TRBD2 covers 11 bases. The CDR3 is 20 residues long. CDR1 and CDR2 from the germline V gene are SGDLS and YYNGEE. J gave up 2 bases and V 0 bases, and 12 bases lay outside the gene matches.

This chain uses TRBV7-9 with TRBJ2-7, with a possible D match to TRBD2 (6 bases). The germline CDR1 and CDR2 sequences are SEHNR and FQNEAQ (reference sequence). V was clipped by 0 bases and J by 0 bases, with 15 bases between them. The CDR3 has 17 amino acids. The CDR3 coding sequence is TGTGCCAGCAGCTTAGCGGGAGGAAATTCTAACTCCTACGAGCAGTACTTC. Translation gives CASSLAGGNSNSYEQYF.

This clonotype appeared many times. The junction departs from germline at one end; a sequencing error may be responsible. The rearrangement joins TRBV12-3 or TRBV12-4 to TRBJ2-5; a weak D match, TRBD1 (5 bases). The CDR3 covers 14 residues. The CDR3 DNA reads as TGCGCCAGCAGCTTGGGTAGGGGCCAAGAGACCCAGTACTTC. Translating it yields CASSLGRGQETQYF.

This clonotype has at least ten counts. The chain uses TRBV7-2 and TRBJ2-1; 7 bases are a match to TRBD1. J was trimmed by 3 bases and V by 5 bases; bases with no gene match: 7. This CDR3 spans 15 amino acids. Germline CDR1 reads SGHTA; CDR2 reads FQGNSA. The CDR3 DNA reads as TGTGCCAGCAGCAACCCCGGACAGGTCTACAATGAGCAGTTCTTC. This translates into CASSNPGQVYNEQFF. The variable domain in full, with the rest retrieved from reference TRBV7-2 and TRBJ2-1, is GAGVSQSPSNKVTEKGKDVELRCDPISGHTALYWYRQSLGQGLEFLIYFQGNSAPDKSGLPSDRFSAERTGGSVSTLTIQRTQQEDSAVYLCASSNPGQVYNEQFFGPGTRLTVL.